This TCR beta chain was recorded in a study of CD8+ T cells in alopecia areata. Findings and limits, study-wide: In scalp, tofacitinib significantly decreased clonality and expanded CD8+ clones among the top 100.

cDNA prepared by RNA extraction and subsequent reverse transcription served as the template for sequencing. Here immunoSEQ multiplex PCR was the method, and the copy in TCRdb shows in-frame clones only, minus some. The sample holds over 150,000 clones, approximately 56% seen once. This CDR3 contains 15 residues. The germline CDR1 and CDR2 sequences are MDHEN and SYDVKM. J gave up 7 bases and V 6 bases, and 8 bases lay outside the gene matches. This sample's treatment: oral pan-JAK inhibitor, 5-10 mg twice daily. This clone occurred a few times. Its specificity is unknown. The origin of this receptor is a human donor with alopecia areata. The specimen was CD4+ T cells sorted from blood, collected at week 4, from a patient treated with tofacitinib. The chain combines TRBV28 with TRBJ1-6, with 8 nucleotides matching TRBD1. The CDR3 coding sequence is TGTGCCAGCAGGCGTGACAGGGGTTTGAATTCACCCCTCCACTTT. It codes for CASRRDRGLNSPLHF.